This passage covers 7 T cell receptor beta chains from one sample sequenced in a study of T cell repertoires in aging, cancer and after chemotherapy. Multiplex touch-down PCR with TRB-A/B primers amplified rearranged V-D-J TRB sequences. TCRdb passed the multiplex PCR reads through MiXCR, listing each CDR3 protein once. The sample has around 1,700 distinct CDR3 sequences, 30% to 35% seen once; the top ten hold 11%. Peripheral blood genomic DNA, not sorted cells or RNA, was the template. Sequenced input: blood. The origin of the receptors is a human donor with a blood cancer.

This clonotype is medium-sized. This chain connects TRBV10-3 to TRBJ2-7, with TRBD1 identical over 10 bases. V dropped 4 bases and J dropped 2; count of bases not matched to a gene: 2. The germline V gene has CDR1 ENHRY and CDR2 SYGVKD. The CDR3 loop spans 14 amino acids. In DNA, the CDR3 is TGTGCCATCAGTGGGACAGGGGGGGCCTACGAGCAGTACTTC. Protein product: CAISGTGGAYEQYF.

In this sample, this clonotype turned up a few times. The chain is built from TRBV5-6 and TRBJ1-4; D gene unclear. Per germline, CDR1 SGHDT and CDR2 YYEEEE. This CDR3 comprises 15 residues. Trimming took 4 bases from V and 4 from J, leaving 14 bases between them. Written as DNA, the CDR3 is TGTGCCAGCAGCCTGACGGGTGCGGGTAATGAAAAACTGTTTTTT. Protein sequence: CASSLTGAGNEKLFF.

This clonotype was counted between two and nine times. The chain carries TRBV27 and TRBJ2-1, with 9 bases lining up with TRBD2. CDR1 and CDR2 (germline): MNHEY, SMNVEV (reference sequence). With V trimmed by 4 bases and J by 8 bases, 12 bases remained unmatched. The CDR3 runs 16 residues. Here the CDR3 DNA reads TGTGCCAGCAGTTATCGAGGTAGCGGGGGCCCGCATGAGCAGTTCTTC. Translation: CASSYRGSGGPHEQFF.

The genes are TRBV12-3 or TRBV12-4 and TRBJ2-7; no reliable D call. Trimming pared 6 bases from V and 3 bases from J, leaving 12 bases between. The length of the CDR3 is 13 residues. In DNA form, the CDR3 reads TGTGCCAGCAGAAGGGCTGTAGACTACGAGCAGTACTTC. Amino acids: CASRRAVDYEQYF.

This clonotype is large within its sample. DNA of the CDR3: TGTGCCAGCAGTTTATACCCGCGAAGGACAGGAGAGTATGGCTACACCTTC. Translating it yields CASSLYPRRTGEYGYTF. The chain has TRBV6-5 and TRBJ1-2; 7 bases align to TRBD1. Germline V gives CDR1 MNHEY, CDR2 SVGAGI. V gave up 4 bases and J gave up 5 bases; unmatched junction bases: 16. This CDR3 has 17 residues.

This clonotype was seen a handful of times. V usage is TRBV20-1 and J usage is TRBJ2-5; 7 bases map to TRBD1. Looked up from germline, CDR1 is DFQATT and CDR2 is SNEGSKA (reference sequence). CDR3 size: 14 residues. V shed 5 bases and J 2 bases; nucleotides not matched to a gene: 8. CDR3 amino acids: CSASPGTVQETQYF. CDR3 coding DNA: TGCAGTGCTTCACCCGGGACAGTACAAGAGACCCAGTACTTC.

This clonotype is labeled as large. The chain links TRBV6-5 to TRBJ1-2, with no clear D. Deletions cut 2 bases from V and 5 bases from J, with 12 bases between. The CDR3 loop spans 14 amino acids. The germline gives CDR1 MNHEY, CDR2 SVGAGI. CDR3: CASSYTSLGYGYTF. In DNA form, the CDR3 reads TGTGCCAGCAGTTACACTAGTCTCGGGTATGGCTACACCTTC.